The present T cell receptor (beta chain) was sequenced within a study of shared clonotypes between healthy human individuals. Study context: Every donor yielded three CD4 naive, three CD4 memory, two CD8 naive and one CD8 memory plate. General study findings and limits: Researchers sampled only blood; tissue repertoires likely differ. The diversity represented, both genetic and in exposure history, was limited by few donors.

The CDR3 sequence is 15 residues long. Per the germline V gene, CDR1 is MDHEN and CDR2 is SYDVKM. The ends lost 4 bases at V and 0 bases at J; junction bases unmatched: 5. The authors loaded around 200 ng DNA, approximately 30,000 T cell genomes, into sorted-subset replicate PCRs. Measured with immunoSEQ multiplex PCR; TCRdb has only the in-frame clones, and not every one. The table lists more than 2 million clones, around 95% of them singletons. Remarks on this clone: Its antigen remains unknown.

The specimen was naive CD4+ T cells sorted from blood. Indicated subset: CD45RA+ positively selected. The chain carries TRBV28 and TRBJ2-7, with 8 bases that match TRBD2. The clonotype originates from a man aged 18 to 30 in good health. The DNA for the CDR3 is TGTGCCAGCAGTTCCCCGGGAGGGGGCTCCTACGAGCAGTACTTC. It translates to CASSSPGGGSYEQYF.